A single sample gave rise to the 26 T cell receptor beta chains below, sequenced in a study of shared clonotypes between healthy human individuals. Produced via immunoSEQ multiplex PCR; TCRdb's table is partial and in-frame only. Counted here are around 1.9 million clones, approximately 94% occurring once; the ten biggest clones make up under 2%. Only CD45RO-negative cells positively selected for CCR7 counted as naive CD8 cells, so terminally differentiated effector memory CD45RA+ cells were excluded. The specimen sequenced was naive CD8+ T cells from PBMCs. The receptors here all came from a man younger than 30 in good health. Some clones in this sample may be carry-over from other donors' samples.

The chain uses TRBV15 and TRBJ2-7; D uncertain. CDR3 length: 15 amino acids. Trimming cost V 0 bases and J 3 bases, with 12 bases left between them. Germline V gene data show CDR1 as LNHNV and CDR2 as YYDKDF (reference sequence). In DNA, the CDR3 is TGTGCCACCAGCAGAGACTTGAGACTCGACTACGAGCAGTACTTC. Translated, it gives CATSRDLRLDYEQYF.

The chain carries TRBV7-2 and TRBJ2-7, with D unclear. This CDR3 is 11 amino acids long. Looked up from germline, CDR1 is SGHTA and CDR2 is FQGNSA. V gave up 5 bases and J gave up 3 bases, with 5 bases separating them. This CDR3 is CASSADYEQYF. The CDR3 nucleotides are TGTGCCAGCAGCGCAGACTACGAGCAGTACTTC.

V gene TRBV6-5 combines with J gene TRBJ2-7, with 9 bases lining up with TRBD2. CDR3 length: 15 residues. Per the germline V gene, CDR1 is MNHEY and CDR2 is SVGAGI. Losses at the gene ends were 0 bases for V and 2 bases for J; bases not matched to a gene: 2. The chain's CDR3 is CASSYSAGGPYEQYF. DNA for the CDR3: TGTGCCAGCAGTTACTCGGCGGGAGGGCCCTACGAGCAGTACTTC.

The chain has TRBV7-9 and TRBJ2-1; D may be TRBD2 (6 bases). Germline CDR1 is SEHNR and CDR2 is FQNEAQ (reference sequence). Trimming cost V 2 bases and J 4 bases, with 15 bases left between them. CDR3 length: 16 residues. CDR3 DNA sequence: TGTGCCAGCAGCTTAAGGACGGGAGCGCGGTACAATGAGCAGTTCTTC. Its translation: CASSLRTGARYNEQFF.

This chain links TRBV27 with TRBJ2-7; 7 nucleotides agree with TRBD2. Germline CDR1 is MNHEY and CDR2 is SMNVEV (reference sequence). V was clipped by 3 bases and J by 8 bases; unmatched bases: 10. The CDR3 runs 14 residues. The CDR3 DNA follows: TGTGCCAGCAGTTTTAGCGGGTATCCTACGAAGCAGTACTTC. This translates into CASSFSGYPTKQYF.

The gene calls are TRBV7-8 and TRBJ2-1; D call uncertain. Trimming left V 0 bases short and J 6 bases short, with 6 bases between. Germline V gene sequence: CDR1 SGHVS, CDR2 FQNEAQ. This CDR3 is built from 13 residues. Here the CDR3 DNA reads TGTGCCAGCAGCTTAGCGTTGGCCAATGAGCAGTTCTTC. It encodes CASSLALANEQFF.

This clone was seen just once. As DNA, the CDR3 is TGTGCCAGCAGCTTGTTTGGACAGGGGCTTTCGGTGGGGACTGAAGCTTTCTTT. Residues: CASSLFGQGLSVGTEAFF. The V gene is TRBV11-2, the J gene TRBJ1-1; the match to TRBD1 covers 9 bases. Germline CDR1 and CDR2: SGHAT and FQNNGV. The trim removed 3 bases at V and 5 bases at J, leaving 16 bases unmatched. The CDR3 is 18 residues long.

The J gene is TRBJ2-1, the V gene TRBV4-2, with 8 nucleotides matching TRBD2. Trimming at V came to 3 bases and at J to 7 bases, leaving 17 bases not matched to a gene. Germline loops: CDR1 LGHNA, CDR2 YNFKEQ. The CDR3 consists of 18 residues. As DNA, the CDR3 is TGTGCCAGCAGCCAGAGGGGCGCGGGAGGAGTCTATACGAATGAGCAGTTCTTC. Its protein is CASSQRGAGGVYTNEQFF.

This clone occurred once. This chain uses TRBV27 with TRBJ1-5, with 7 bases that match TRBD1. V shed 5 bases, J shed 0 bases, and the junction held 7 bases outside the gene matches. Per the germline V gene, CDR1 is MNHEY and CDR2 is SMNVEV (reference sequence). This CDR3 contains 16 residues. CDR3 sequence (DNA): TGTGCCAGCAGTACTCCCGGACAGGATAGCAATCAGCCCCAGCATTTT. Translation: CASSTPGQDSNQPQHF.

V is TRBV27 and J is TRBJ1-2; D possibly corresponds to TRBD1 (5 bases). Germline V lookup: CDR1 MNHEY, CDR2 SMNVEV (reference sequence). V gave up 6 bases and J gave up 4 bases, with 18 bases separating them. This CDR3 is built from 15 residues. CDR3 sequence (DNA): TGTGCCAGCAGCCCAACAGGAGATCCGACCTATGGCTACACCTTC. Translation: CASSPTGDPTYGYTF.

This chain links TRBV4-2 with TRBJ2-1; 11 nucleotides line up with TRBD1. Trimming removed 1 base from V and 8 bases from J; junction bases left unmatched: 4. The CDR3 loop spans 15 amino acids. Germline values: CDR1 LGHNA, CDR2 YNFKEQ. CDR3 loop: CASSQGRDRGYEQFF. As DNA, the CDR3 is TGTGCCAGCAGCCAAGGCCGGGACAGGGGGTATGAGCAGTTCTTC.

The V and J genes are TRBV4-1 and TRBJ2-1; weak D call: TRBD2 (5 bases). This CDR3 comprises 13 residues. CDR1 and CDR2 from the germline V gene are MGHRA and YSYEKL. The germline V and J ends were trimmed by 4 bases and 2 bases, with 6 bases remaining between them. DNA for the CDR3: TGCGCCAGCAGCCCCGGGGCCTACAATGAGCAGTTCTTC. Amino acid sequence: CASSPGAYNEQFF.

This clone came up a few times. J is TRBJ1-2 and V is TRBV30, with D unresolved. The CDR3 has 12 residues. Germline loops: CDR1 GTSNPN, CDR2 SVGIG (reference sequence). The ends were cut back, 5 bases at V and 8 bases at J, with 15 bases in the middle. CDR3 amino acids: CAWGTGGVGYTF. CDR3 DNA: TGTGCCTGGGGCACGGGAGGTGTGGGCTACACCTTC. The full variable domain, with the rest looked up from reference TRBV30 and TRBJ1-2, is SQTIHQWPATLVQPVGSPLSLECTVEGTSNPNLYWYRQAAGRGLQLLFYSVGIGQISSEVPQNLSASRPQDRQFILSSKKLLLSDSGFYLCAWGTGGVGYTFGSGTRLTVV.

This clone was detected only once. Other DNA variants within this sample encode the same CDR3. In DNA, the CDR3 is TGCGCCAGCAGACCCGGGGACAGTCACTACGAGCAGTACTTC. This codes for CASRPGDSHYEQYF. The chain employs TRBV5-1 and TRBJ2-7, with TRBD1 identical over 7 bases. The CDR3 length is 14 residues. V lost 5 bases and J lost 3; bases outside the gene matches: 8. Germline CDR1 is SGHRS and CDR2 is YFSETQ.

J is TRBJ2-4 and V is TRBV7-8, with a weak D call TRBD2 (6 bases). Trimming pared 5 bases from V and 1 base from J, leaving 12 bases between. CDR1 SGHVS and CDR2 FQNEAQ come from the germline V gene. CDR3 length: 15 amino acids. DNA of the CDR3: TGTGCCAGCAGCCCCTGGGGGGTGGCCAAAAACATTCAGTACTTC. Its translation: CASSPWGVAKNIQYF.

CDR3 amino acids: CAWAPGHLSGNTIYF. CDR3 DNA: TGTGCCTGGGCCCCGGGACACCTCTCTGGAAACACCATATATTTT. The chain joins TRBV30 to TRBJ1-3; tentative D call: TRBD1 (6 bases). This CDR3 is 15 amino acids long. Trimming took off 5 bases at V and 0 bases at J, with 14 bases between the two ends. CDR1 is GTSNPN and CDR2 is SVGIG in the germline V gene (reference sequence).

V gene TRBV4-1 combines with J gene TRBJ2-7; D is ambiguous. Trimming took off 1 base at V and 3 bases at J, with 7 bases between the two ends. The CDR3 runs 13 residues. Per germline, CDR1 MGHRA and CDR2 YSYEKL. In DNA, the CDR3 is TGCGCCAGCAGCCAAGTTATTGGCTACGAGCAGTACTTC. Translating it yields CASSQVIGYEQYF.

The chain couples TRBV9 to TRBJ2-5; tentatively, D is TRBD1 (5 bases). Between the trimmed V and J ends, which lost 0 bases and 5 bases, there was a span of 11 bases. This CDR3 region has 14 residues. Germline CDR1 is SGDLS and CDR2 is YYNGEE. The CDR3 is CASSVDQGWETQYF. The CDR3 DNA reads TGTGCCAGCAGCGTAGACCAGGGTTGGGAGACCCAGTACTTC.

CDR3 sequence reads: CASSSRGGYTF. In nucleotides, the CDR3 is TGTGCCAGCAGCTCGCGGGGTGGCTACACCTTC. J is TRBJ1-2 and V is TRBV5-6; no clear D gene. Looked up from germline, CDR1 is SGHDT and CDR2 is YYEEEE. Trimming took 3 bases from V and 7 from J, leaving 7 bases between them. The CDR3 is 11 residues long.

J is TRBJ1-1 and V is TRBV28, with D possibly being TRBD1 (5 bases). This CDR3 spans 15 amino acids. Germline loops: CDR1 MDHEN, CDR2 SYDVKM. V lost 3 bases and J 4 bases, leaving 15 bases between the germline ends. CDR3 region: CASSLRLGRGTEAFF. The CDR3, as DNA: TGTGCCAGCAGTTTGAGGTTGGGGCGGGGCACTGAAGCTTTCTTT.

The rearrangement uses TRBV7-9 and TRBJ2-7; 8 bases agree with TRBD1. The CDR3 consists of 15 residues. The germline CDR1 and CDR2 sequences are SEHNR and FQNEAQ (reference sequence). V was clipped by 10 bases and J by 5 bases; unmatched bases: 16. The CDR3 DNA follows: TGTGCCACCGCGCCCCTCCAGGGGGCGAACGACGAGCAGTACTTC. Residues: CATAPLQGANDEQYF.

The chain has TRBV29-1 and TRBJ1-2; no clear D gene. This CDR3 comprises 12 residues. CDR1 and CDR2 from the germline V gene are SQVTM and ANQGSEA. V was trimmed by 3 bases and J by 7 bases, leaving 12 bases between them. The CDR3 here is CSVDMGGSGYTF. CDR3 in DNA: TGCAGCGTTGATATGGGAGGCTCTGGCTACACCTTC.

The genes are TRBV27 and TRBJ1-2, with D hard to call. The germline gives CDR1 MNHEY, CDR2 SMNVEV (reference sequence). The CDR3 runs to 15 residues. V gave up 2 bases and J gave up 3 bases, with 13 bases separating them. The CDR3: CASSLKGIHHYGYTF. CDR3 nucleotide sequence: TGTGCCAGCAGTTTAAAAGGGATTCATCACTATGGCTACACCTTC.

This sequence joins TRBV5-1 and TRBJ2-7; TRBD2 matches at 12 bases. The CDR3 spans 15 residues. The ends lost 4 bases at V and 3 bases at J; junction bases unmatched: 5. Germline CDR1 and CDR2: SGHRS and YFSETQ. CDR3 sequence reads: CASSPTSGRLYEQYF. The CDR3 DNA follows: TGCGCCAGCAGCCCCACTAGCGGGAGGCTCTACGAGCAGTACTTC.

To note about this clone: The same CDR3 can be traced to other DNA sequences in this sample. The genes are TRBV9 and TRBJ2-3; no reliable D call. Germline V gene sequence: CDR1 SGDLS, CDR2 YYNGEE. Trimming left V 0 bases short and J 6 bases short, with 8 bases between. The CDR3 is made up of 13 amino acids. The CDR3 nucleotides are TGTGCCAGCAGCGTAGGTGGAGAGGATACGCAGTATTTT. Translation gives CASSVGGEDTQYF.

Regarding this clone: The sample contains more than one DNA sequence encoding this CDR3. The genes are TRBV28 and TRBJ1-5; no reliable D call. CDR3 size: 12 residues. Trimming cost V 5 bases and J 2 bases, with 4 bases left between them. In germline, CDR1 is MDHEN, CDR2 SYDVKM. The CDR3 spells CASSRGNQPQHF. The DNA for the CDR3 is TGTGCCAGCAGTCGGGGCAATCAGCCCCAGCATTTT.